This T cell receptor beta chain was captured by sequencing in a study of blood T cell repertoires in COVID-19. The CDR3 contains 15 residues. Trimming cost V 5 bases and J 2 bases, with 14 bases left between them. Germline CDR1 LNHDA, CDR2 SQIVND (reference sequence). The assay was immunoSEQ multiplex PCR, and TCRdb's table has in-frame clones only and misses some. The sample has about 200,000 clones, roughly 90% seen once. The rearrangement uses TRBV19 and TRBJ2-3, with D uncertain. This receptor was obtained from a man between 18 and 35 years old with active or convalescent COVID-19. Sample: peripheral blood. The CDR3 nucleotides read TGTGCCAGTAGTGCCTCTTCTAGAGACACAGATACGCAGTATTTT. Protein sequence: CASSASSRDTDTQYF.